Following are 16 T cell receptor beta chains from one sample sequenced in a study of blood T cell repertoires in COVID-19. Repertoires were generated with immunoSEQ multiplex PCR, while TCRdb's copy carries only in-frame clones and drops some. The sample includes about 170,000 clones, approximately 90% of them seen just once. The sequencing sample was made of peripheral blood. These receptors came from a man aged 50 to 59 with acute or convalescent COVID-19.

This chain joins TRBV6-5 and TRBJ2-3, with 8 bases matching TRBD2. Germline V CDR1 and CDR2: MNHEY, SVGAGI. The CDR3 is made up of 14 amino acids. Unmatched junction bases numbered 1, after V lost 2 bases and J lost 3 bases. CDR3 in amino acids: CASSYSGRTDTQYF. The CDR3, as DNA: TGTGCCAGCAGTTACAGCGGGAGAACAGATACGCAGTATTTT.

The chain combines TRBV9 with TRBJ1-2; D uncertain. The germline V gene encodes CDR1 SGDLS and CDR2 YYNGEE. There are 12 residues in the CDR3. The V end was cut by 3 bases, the J end by 7 bases, with 10 bases between. In DNA, the CDR3 is TGTGCCAGCAGCGATTACAGCTCTGGCTACACCTTC. Amino acids: CASSDYSSGYTF.

The chain links TRBV11-2 to TRBJ2-7; 13 nucleotides match TRBD2. The CDR3 is made up of 14 amino acids. With V trimmed by 5 bases and J by 7 bases, 5 bases remained unmatched. The germline V gene has CDR1 SGHAT and CDR2 FQNNGV. CDR3 sequence reads: CASSRLAGGTEQYF. CDR3 DNA sequence: TGTGCCAGCAGCCGACTAGCGGGGGGTACGGAGCAGTACTTC.

CDR3 protein: CASRALRGDTGELFF. The CDR3 DNA reads TGTGCCAGCAGGGCGTTACGGGGGGATACCGGGGAGCTGTTTTTT. The chain uses TRBV2 and TRBJ2-2, with 7 bases matching TRBD2. Looked up from germline, CDR1 is SNHLY and CDR2 is FYNNEI. Unmatched junction bases numbered 9, after V lost 6 bases and J lost 5 bases. The length of the CDR3 is 15 residues. Variable domain in full (rest from reference TRBV2 and TRBJ2-2): EPEVTQTPSHQVTQMGQEVILRCVPISNHLYFYWYRQILGQKVEFLVSFYNNEISEKSEIFDDQFSVERPDGSNFTLKIRSTKLEDSAMYFCASRALRGDTGELFFGEGSRLTVL.

The chain recombines TRBV30 with TRBJ2-7; D may be TRBD2 (5 bases). Germline V CDR1 and CDR2: GTSNPN, SVGIG (reference sequence). Trimming cost V 0 bases and J 0 bases, with 9 bases left between them. The CDR3 has 14 amino acids. The CDR3 nucleotides are TGTGCCTGGAGTGTACATGGGAGCTCCTACGAGCAGTACTTC. Amino acid sequence: CAWSVHGSSYEQYF. The variable domain in full, completed from reference TRBV30 and TRBJ2-7, reads SQTIHQWPATLVQPVGSPLSLECTVEGTSNPNLYWYRQAAGRGLQLLFYSVGIGQISSEVPQNLSASRPQDRQFILSSKKLLLSDSGFYLCAWSVHGSSYEQYFGPGTRLTVT.

As DNA, the CDR3 is TGTGCCAGCAGCTATCGGGACAGTCCATCTTTTTCGCATTTT. The encoded protein is CASSYRDSPSFSHF. The chain joins TRBV6-2 or TRBV6-3 to TRBJ1-5, with 7 bases lining up with TRBD1. CDR3 length: 14 residues. Germline loops: CDR1 MNHEY, CDR2 SVGEGT. The J segment lost 15 bases and the V segment lost 6 bases, leaving 17 bases of the junction unmatched.

This clone turned up a few times. The chain recombines TRBV7-6 with TRBJ1-1, with D unclear. This CDR3 has 14 amino acids. Deletions cut 1 base from V and 1 base from J, with 7 bases between. The germline V gene encodes CDR1 SGHVS and CDR2 FNYEAQ. The CDR3 DNA reads TGTGCCAGCAGCTTAGTAGGAGGGAACACTGAAGCTTTCTTT. Protein sequence: CASSLVGGNTEAFF.

The V and J genes are TRBV28 and TRBJ1-6; D is unclear. Deletions cut 6 bases from V and 5 bases from J, with 17 bases between. Germline CDR1 reads MDHEN; CDR2 reads SYDVKM. This CDR3 has 16 residues. CDR3 region: CASRLLWTSNNSPLHF. The CDR3 coding sequence is TGTGCCAGCAGACTACTATGGACTAGCAATAATTCACCCCTCCACTTT.

V and J are TRBV16 and TRBJ1-1; no firm D call. From germline, CDR1 is KGHSY and CDR2 FQNENV. V was clipped by 5 bases and J by 4 bases, with 11 bases between them. The CDR3 totals 13 residues. The CDR3: CASSSRVGTEAFF. CDR3 DNA: TGTGCCAGCAGCTCCCGAGTCGGCACTGAAGCTTTCTTT.

CDR3 sequence: CASSETGTLDGQPQHF. For the CDR3, the DNA is TGTGCCAGCAGCGAAACCGGGACTTTGGACGGTCAGCCCCAGCATTTT. This chain uses TRBV9 with TRBJ1-5, with a tentative D call TRBD1 (5 bases). The germline V gene encodes CDR1 SGDLS and CDR2 YYNGEE. Deletions cut 3 bases from V and 6 bases from J, with 19 bases between. This CDR3 contains 16 residues. Looking up the rest from reference TRBV9 and TRBJ1-5 gives the full variable domain: DSGVTQTPKHLITATGQRVTLRCSPRSGDLSVYWYQQSLDQGLQFLIQYYNGEERAKGNILERFSAQQFPDLHSELNLSSLELGDSALYFCASSETGTLDGQPQHFGDGTRLSIL.

This sequence joins TRBV13 and TRBJ2-6; 8 bases are a match to TRBD2. Germline V CDR1 and CDR2: PRHDT, FYEKMQ (reference sequence). With 5 bases clipped from V and 0 bases from J, the junction kept 9 bases outside the gene matches. The CDR3 consists of 18 residues. The CDR3 DNA reads as TGTGCCAGCAGCGCCTCAGCGGGAGTCACCTCTGGGGCCAACGTCCTGACTTTC. Its protein is CASSASAGVTSGANVLTF.

The chain is built from TRBV6-2 or TRBV6-3 and TRBJ2-5; 7 bases agree with TRBD2. The trim removed 1 base at V and 7 bases at J, leaving 6 bases unmatched. Germline CDR1 MNHEY, CDR2 SVGEGT. The CDR3 is 14 amino acids. The CDR3 DNA is TGTGCCAGCAGTTACTTGGATCGGGAGGCGACCCAGTACTTC. This codes for CASSYLDREATQYF.

This clone has only a few counts. The J gene is TRBJ1-5, the V gene TRBV18; TRBD1 matches 7 bases. Germline CDR1 is KGHSH and CDR2 is LQKENI. The CDR3 has 16 residues. V trimming: 2 bases; J trimming: 1 base; junction bases outside the gene matches: 5. The CDR3 DNA reads as TGTGCCAGCTCACCATCTACAGGGGCCAGCAATCAGCCCCAGCATTTT. Translated, it gives CASSPSTGASNQPQHF.

The V and J genes are TRBV7-2 and TRBJ1-4; D is undetermined. V was clipped by 1 base and J by 0 bases, with 3 bases between them. The germline gives CDR1 SGHTA, CDR2 FQGNSA. There are 14 residues in the CDR3. The CDR3 spells CASSLGATNEKLFF. In DNA form, the CDR3 reads TGTGCCAGCAGCTTAGGAGCAACTAATGAAAAACTGTTTTTT.

The chain couples TRBV5-6 to TRBJ2-5; TRBD2 agrees at 8 bases. Looked up from germline, CDR1 is SGHDT and CDR2 is YYEEEE. This CDR3 has 15 residues. V dropped 2 bases and J dropped 4; count of bases not matched to a gene: 7. CDR3 coding DNA: TGTGCCAGCAGCTTCACCGGGACTAGATCAGAGACCCAGTACTTC. Amino acid sequence: CASSFTGTRSETQYF.

This chain uses TRBV19 with TRBJ1-4; 9 nucleotides match TRBD1. CDR1 and CDR2 (germline): LNHDA, SQIVND (reference sequence). The CDR3 spans 17 residues. The V and J ends lost 4 bases and 7 bases, in that order; junction bases with no gene match: 13. The CDR3 DNA reads TGTGCCAGTAGTACTAGTACCGGGACAGGGTACCCTGAAAAACTGTTTTTT. Protein sequence: CASSTSTGTGYPEKLFF.